The rows below give T cell receptor beta chains drawn from one sample of a study of beta chain features in type 1 diabetes. Some clones are missing from TCRdb's copy, which holds only in-frame ones; the method was immunoSEQ multiplex PCR. The repertoire includes 860,000 or so clones, roughly 16% of them detected once, and around 0.02% sits in the top ten. Sequencing was carried out using naive CD4+ T cells from blood. The receptors were sampled from a young woman in good health. Both conserved end residues are part of each CDR3. D genes are given only for firm matches. The size field is filled for only some rows; it gives once, few, many or a size class.

clone_size d_call j_call v_call cdr3_aa cdr3_nt
. . TRBJ2-1 TRBV18 CASSPPGGPYNEQFF TGTGCCAGCTCACCACCGGGGGGTCCATACAATGAGCAGTTCTTC
. TRBD2 TRBJ2-7 TRBV14 CASSQRGNSGGTYEQYF TGTGCCAGCAGCCAAAGGGGAAATAGCGGGGGTACCTACGAGCAGTACTTC
few . TRBJ2-7 TRBV7-9 CASSLGRGLQGSTYEQYF TGTGCCAGCAGCTTAGGCCGGGGGTTACAGGGGTCCACCTACGAGCAGTACTTC
few TRBD2 TRBJ2-7 TRBV5-4 CASSQAMVGSGDYEQYF TGTGCCAGCAGCCAAGCTATGGTGGGCAGCGGGGACTACGAGCAGTACTTC
. . TRBJ2-5 TRBV6-1 CASSRTGKETQYF TGTGCCAGCAGTCGGACGGGCAAAGAGACCCAGTACTTC
few . TRBJ1-5 TRBV6-6 CASSLSNQPQHF TGTGCCAGCAGTTTAAGCAATCAGCCCCAGCATTTT
. TRBD2 TRBJ2-7 TRBV6-6 CASSPMGGHTLGEQYF TGTGCCAGCAGCCCGATGGGAGGGCATACCCTCGGGGAGCAGTACTTC
once TRBD2 TRBJ2-5 TRBV28 CASRPDRLARETQYF TGTGCCAGCAGACCAGATAGACTAGCGAGAGAGACCCAGTACTTC
. . TRBJ2-1 TRBV11-2 CASSLGHEQFF TGTGCCAGCAGCTTAGGTCATGAGCAGTTCTTC
. . TRBJ2-5 TRBV7-2 CASSLELQGLETQYF TGTGCCAGCAGCTTAGAATTGCAGGGGCTAGAGACCCAGTACTTC
. TRBD2 TRBJ2-1 TRBV29-1 CSVMKGTSGHLLYNEQFF TGCAGCGTCATGAAAGGGACTAGCGGACACCTACTTTACAATGAGCAGTTCTTC
few . TRBJ2-1 TRBV11-1 CASSLGLPPYNEQFF TGTGCCAGCAGCTTAGGACTACCCCCCTACAATGAGCAGTTCTTC
. TRBD2 TRBJ2-1 TRBV7-3 CASSPAGGPQYEQFF TGTGCCAGCAGCCCAGCGGGAGGGCCTCAGTATGAGCAGTTCTTC
few . TRBJ2-3 TRBV4-3 CASSQAFGTDTQYF TGCGCCAGCAGCCAAGCGTTTGGCACAGATACGCAGTATTTT
. TRBD2 TRBJ2-7 TRBV6-1 CASSEQQPLLASEQYF TGTGCCAGCAGTGAACAACAACCTCTACTAGCGAGCGAGCAGTACTTC
. . TRBJ1-4 TRBV29-1 CSVVDPAEKLFF TGCAGCGTTGTGGATCCTGCGGAAAAACTGTTTTTT
few TRBD1 TRBJ2-7 TRBV29-1 CSGMTGENYEQYF TGCAGCGGTATGACAGGGGAGAACTACGAGCAGTACTTC
few . TRBJ1-4 TRBV7-9 CASTYPRGRKLFF TGTGCCAGCACCTATCCCAGAGGGAGGAAACTGTTTTTT
. . TRBJ1-3 TRBV28 CASSLDRTGNTIYF TGTGCCAGCAGTTTAGACAGGACTGGAAACACCATATATTTT
. . TRBJ1-5 TRBV2 CASSVDRSNQPQHF TGCGCCAGCAGTGTAGACAGGAGTAATCAGCCCCAGCATTTT
. TRBD2 TRBJ2-1 TRBV19 CASSMGTSGRVTSVNEQFF TGTGCCAGTAGTATGGGGACTAGCGGGAGGGTAACCTCGGTCAATGAGCAGTTCTTC
. . TRBJ2-7 TRBV4-3 CASSQVGGSYEQYF TGCGCCAGCAGCCAAGTGGGGGGCTCCTACGAGCAGTACTTC
few . TRBJ2-7 TRBV21-1 CASSSNGCRWFTYEQYF TGTGCCAGCAGCTCAAATGGGTGTCGGTGGTTTACCTACGAGCAGTACTTC
. TRBD2 TRBJ2-3 TRBV2 CASRKGLAANTDTQYF TGTGCCAGCAGAAAGGGACTAGCGGCCAACACAGATACGCAGTATTTT
. . TRBJ1-1 TRBV5-1 CASSFSVNTEAFF TGCGCCAGCAGCTTCAGCGTGAACACTGAAGCTTTCTTT
. . TRBJ2-6 TRBV6-6 CASSGSGANVLTF TGTGCCAGTTCAGGGTCTGGGGCCAACGTCCTGACTTTC
. . TRBJ2-1 TRBV7-6 CASSSTGREQFF TGTGCCAGCAGCTCAACGGGCCGGGAGCAGTTCTTC
few TRBD2 TRBJ2-1 TRBV7-9 CASSLAPRASGKTYNEQFF TGTGCCAGCAGCTTAGCGCCTAGGGCTAGCGGCAAAACCTACAATGAGCAGTTCTTC
. . TRBJ2-2 TRBV4-2 CASSLSVVAANTGELFF TGTGCCAGCAGCCTAAGTGTGGTAGCGGCGAACACCGGGGAGCTGTTTTTT
few . TRBJ1-1 TRBV2 CASKQGTDIAFF TGTGCCAGCAAGCAGGGAACCGACATAGCTTTCTTT
few . TRBJ2-4 TRBV28 CASSSNPWRRDKNIQYF TGTGCCAGCAGTTCAAACCCGTGGCGGAGGGACAAAAACATTCAGTACTTC
few . TRBJ2-2 TRBV5-1 CASSWGAGGGNTGELFF TGCGCCAGCAGCTGGGGGGCCGGCGGCGGAAACACCGGGGAGCTGTTTTTT
. . TRBJ2-1 TRBV6-6 CASSYNEQFF TGTGCCAGCAGTTACAATGAGCAGTTCTTC
. . TRBJ2-4 TRBV5-1 CASSLGLAKNIQYF TGCGCCAGCAGCTTGGGGTTAGCCAAAAACATTCAGTACTTC
few . TRBJ2-5 TRBV28 CASSGSNRVFQETQYF TGTGCCAGCAGTGGGTCTAACAGGGTTTTCCAAGAGACCCAGTACTTC
few TRBD1 TRBJ2-5 TRBV29-1 CSVEEFQGARETQYF TGCAGCGTTGAAGAATTCCAGGGGGCGCGGGAGACCCAGTACTTC
. . TRBJ2-7 TRBV5-6 CASARGAYEQYF TGTGCCAGCGCACGGGGGGCGTACGAGCAGTACTTC
few . TRBJ1-2 TRBV7-2 CASSLGGWEYGYTF TGTGCCAGCAGCTTAGGGGGATGGGAATATGGCTACACCTTC
few . TRBJ2-7 TRBV29-1 CSVPASGEQYF TGCAGCGTTCCCGCCTCGGGCGAGCAGTACTTC
. . TRBJ2-7 TRBV7-2 CASSLTGDSVYEQYF TGTGCCAGCAGCTTAACGGGGGACAGTGTCTACGAGCAGTACTTC